The rows below give T cell receptor beta chains drawn from one sample of a study of blood T cell repertoires in COVID-19. The assay was immunoSEQ multiplex PCR, and TCRdb's table has in-frame clones only and misses some. The sample lists under 350,000 clones; around 92% were seen once. Sequenced input: PBMCs or T cells enriched from blood (not recorded which). The receptors derive from a woman aged 60-70 years who had recovered from COVID-19. Each CDR3 is given with its conserved first and last residue. Each record gives: V gene, J gene, D gene, CDR3 protein, CDR3 DNA. The D gene is left open where the match is weak.

TRBV27	TRBJ1-5	-	CASSSLGGGNQPQHF	TGTGCCAGCAGTTCCCTTGGGGGGGGCAATCAGCCCCAGCATTTT
TRBV7-9	TRBJ1-6	-	CASSSNFGNSPLHF	TGTGCCAGCAGCTCCAACTTCGGGAATTCACCCCTCCACTTT
TRBV6-5	TRBJ2-7	TRBD1	CASGASGTGIYEQYF	TGTGCCAGCGGGGCATCCGGGACAGGGATCTACGAGCAGTACTTC
TRBV30	TRBJ2-2	-	CAWTWGQNTGELFF	TGTGCCTGGACTTGGGGACAGAACACCGGGGAGCTGTTTTTT
TRBV7-2	TRBJ1-2	-	CASSPTGQGYGYTF	TGTGCCAGCAGCCCCACGGGACAAGGCTATGGCTACACCTTC
TRBV27	TRBJ1-5	TRBD1	CASSTNRGLHQPQHF	TGTGCCAGCAGCACCAACAGGGGGCTACACCAGCCCCAGCATTTT
TRBV5-5	TRBJ1-5	TRBD1	CASSFRQGFSNQPQHF	TGTGCCAGCAGCTTTCGACAGGGCTTCAGCAATCAGCCCCAGCATTTT
TRBV3-1/TRBV3-2	TRBJ2-3	TRBD2	CASSQRSSGISDTQYF	TGTGCCAGCAGCCAAAGGTCTAGCGGGATCTCAGATACGCAGTATTTT
TRBV28	TRBJ1-5	TRBD1	CASSRTGGGQPQHF	TGTGCCAGCAGCCGTACAGGGGGCGGGCAGCCCCAGCATTTT
TRBV4-1	TRBJ2-1	-	CASRELSGPPDNEQFF	TGCGCCAGCAGGGAGTTGAGCGGACCCCCGGACAATGAGCAGTTCTTC